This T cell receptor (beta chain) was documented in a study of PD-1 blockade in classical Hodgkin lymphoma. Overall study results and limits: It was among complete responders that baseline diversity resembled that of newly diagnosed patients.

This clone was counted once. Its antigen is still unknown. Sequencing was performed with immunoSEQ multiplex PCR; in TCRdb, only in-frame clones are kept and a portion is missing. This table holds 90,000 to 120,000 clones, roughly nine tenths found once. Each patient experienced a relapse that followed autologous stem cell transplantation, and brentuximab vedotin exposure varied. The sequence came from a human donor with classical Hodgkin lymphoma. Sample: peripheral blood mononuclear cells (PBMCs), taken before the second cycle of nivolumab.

DNA for the CDR3: TGTGCCAGCTCACTTTGGGACAGGGTCACTGAAGCTTTCTTT. As protein: CASSLWDRVTEAFF. This chain uses TRBV18 with TRBJ1-1; TRBD1 matches 9 bases. The V gene's germline CDR1 is KGHSH and CDR2 LQKENI. V shed 4 bases and J 4 bases; nucleotides not matched to a gene: 4. This CDR3 region has 14 residues.